Following are 29 T cell receptor beta chains from one sample sequenced in a study of technical replicates of blood from four donors. The method was immunoSEQ multiplex PCR; TCRdb's version includes in-frame clones alone and lacks a portion of them. The sample has about 100,000 clones; nearly 97% are singletons. Sequenced input: T cells isolated from PBMCs. These receptors all come from a human donor in good health.

The CDR3 is CASSQRGRSAEAFF. The CDR3 DNA follows: TGTGCCAGCAGCCAAAGAGGTCGGTCGGCTGAAGCTTTCTTT. The chain carries TRBV4-2 and TRBJ1-1; D gene uncertain. CDR1 and CDR2 from the germline V gene are LGHNA and YNFKEQ. The CDR3 is 14 amino acids. Deletions cut 2 bases from V and 6 bases from J, with 13 bases between.

The chain recombines TRBV11-3 with TRBJ1-4, with no clear D. Trimming removed 7 bases from V and 8 bases from J, with 23 bases in between. CDR1 is SGHNT, CDR2 YENEEA, per germline. The CDR3 is 16 amino acids. In nucleotides, the CDR3 is TGTGCCAGCACTCTGGGTTTGGGCCAAAATACGGAAAAACTGTTTTTT. This gives the protein CASTLGLGQNTEKLFF.

The chain is built from TRBV27 and TRBJ2-1, with 7 positions matching TRBD1. The CDR3 length is 15 residues. The V gene end was trimmed by 5 bases and the J gene end by 6 bases; junction bases not matched to a gene: 10. From germline, CDR1 is MNHEY and CDR2 SMNVEV (reference sequence). Here the CDR3 DNA reads TGTGCCAGCAGTCATACCTGGACAGGTTCCAATGAGCAGTTCTTC. The encoded protein is CASSHTWTGSNEQFF.

The V call is TRBV7-8, the J call TRBJ2-2, with 9 bases identical to TRBD2. The CDR3 contains 17 residues. The junction had 10 bases not matched to a gene; V was cut back by 4 bases and J by 4 bases. Per germline, CDR1 SGHVS and CDR2 FQNEAQ. Written as DNA, the CDR3 is TGTGCCAGCAGCTCCAGGGTGGCGGGGGGGCCCACCGGGGAGCTGTTTTTT. Its protein is CASSSRVAGGPTGELFF.

Here the CDR3 DNA reads TGTGCCAGCAGCCAAGTAACCCAGACAGGGTCGCCCTACGAGCAGTACTTC. Translated: CASSQVTQTGSPYEQYF. The chain is built from TRBV4-2 and TRBJ2-7, with TRBD1 matching over 7 bases. Germline CDR1 is LGHNA and CDR2 is YNFKEQ. V trimming: 1 base; J trimming: 2 bases; junction bases outside the gene matches: 11. The CDR3 loop spans 17 amino acids.

The rearrangement links TRBV14 to TRBJ2-1; TRBD2 matches 11 bases. Germline CDR1 reads SGHDN; CDR2 reads FVKESK. The CDR3 has 14 amino acids. Unmatched junction bases numbered 3, after V lost 4 bases and J lost 7 bases. The CDR3 region has the DNA TGTGCCAGCAGCCGTAGCGGGGGGGTTAATGAGCAGTTCTTC. Its protein is CASSRSGGVNEQFF. Drawing the rest from reference TRBV14 and TRBJ2-1, the complete variable domain is EAGVTQFPSHSVIEKGQTVTLRCDPISGHDNLYWYRRVMGKEIKFLLHFVKESKQDESGMPNNRFLAERTGGTYSTLKVQPAELEDSGVYFCASSRSGGVNEQFFGPGTRLTVL.

The J gene is TRBJ1-2, the V gene TRBV7-9; 12 bases match TRBD1. The CDR3 length is 14 residues. Germline CDR1 is SEHNR and CDR2 is FQNEAQ (reference sequence). The ends lost 5 bases at V and 8 bases at J; junction bases unmatched: 6. CDR3 bases: TGTGCCAGCAGCGCGGGACAGGGGGCGGAAGGCTACACCTTC. As protein: CASSAGQGAEGYTF.

This rearrangement joins TRBV14 to TRBJ2-7; weak D call: TRBD1 (7 bases). In germline, CDR1 is SGHDN, CDR2 FVKESK. The V end was cut by 0 bases, the J end by 5 bases, with 20 bases between. This CDR3 comprises 17 residues. CDR3 in DNA: TGTGCCAGCAGCCAAGAATTGGGAACAGGGGAGGAGGACGAGCAGTACTTC. It codes for CASSQELGTGEEDEQYF.

The chain links TRBV11-3 to TRBJ1-1; the D gene is possibly TRBD1 (6 bases). The CDR3 has 14 amino acids. Germline values: CDR1 SGHNT, CDR2 YENEEA. Between the trimmed V and J ends, which lost 3 bases and 3 bases, there was a span of 11 bases. Here the CDR3 DNA reads TGTGCCAGCAGCTTTGGGGGCGCGGACACTGAAGCTTTCTTT. Translation gives CASSFGGADTEAFF.

V is TRBV28 and J is TRBJ1-5; TRBD1 might be the D (6 bases). V gave up 5 bases and J gave up 4 bases, with 12 bases separating them. The CDR3 spans 14 residues. Germline V CDR1 and CDR2: MDHEN, SYDVKM. CDR3 loop: CASSLPQGNQPQHF. The CDR3 nucleotides read TGTGCCAGCAGTCTACCACAGGGAAATCAGCCCCAGCATTTT.

The chain combines TRBV30 with TRBJ1-4; 7 bases match TRBD1. The CDR3 is 14 amino acids. Looked up from germline, CDR1 is GTSNPN and CDR2 is SVGIG (reference sequence). Trimming removed 2 bases from V and 7 bases from J; junction bases left unmatched: 7. The CDR3 region is CAWSRIEGAEKLFF. CDR3 nucleotide sequence: TGTGCCTGGAGTCGAATAGAGGGGGCTGAAAAACTGTTTTTT.

V usage is TRBV18 and J usage is TRBJ1-2; TRBD1 aligns across 8 bases. This CDR3 spans 15 amino acids. J lost 2 bases, V lost 5 bases, and 7 bases had no gene match. CDR1 KGHSH and CDR2 LQKENI come from the germline V gene. This CDR3 reads CASSARQGANYGYTF. The DNA of the CDR3 is TGTGCCAGCTCAGCCAGGCAGGGGGCAAACTATGGCTACACCTTC.

The rearrangement joins TRBV9 to TRBJ2-3, with D perhaps TRBD2 (6 bases). Per the germline V gene, CDR1 is SGDLS and CDR2 is YYNGEE. V shed 6 bases and J shed 0 bases, with 11 bases lying between them. The CDR3 sequence is 14 residues long. The DNA of the CDR3 is TGTGCCAGCAATAGGGACTCCAGCACAGATACGCAGTATTTT. It specifies CASNRDSSTDTQYF. The complete variable domain, with remaining parts taken from reference TRBV9 and TRBJ2-3, reads DSGVTQTPKHLITATGQRVTLRCSPRSGDLSVYWYQQSLDQGLQFLIQYYNGEERAKGNILERFSAQQFPDLHSELNLSSLELGDSALYFCASNRDSSTDTQYFGPGTRLTVL.

The rearrangement uses TRBV4-2 and TRBJ2-3, with 10 bases matching TRBD2. V lost 0 bases to trimming and J lost 2 bases; unmatched junction nucleotides: 5. The length of the CDR3 is 17 residues. Germline assignment: CDR1 LGHNA and CDR2 YNFKEQ. The CDR3 region is CASSQDGSGGTTDTQYF. The CDR3 DNA sequence: TGTGCCAGCAGCCAAGACGGTAGCGGGGGGACCACAGATACGCAGTATTTT.

The V and J genes are TRBV11-2 and TRBJ2-7; D call uncertain. Deletions cut 5 bases from V and 4 bases from J, with 3 bases between. The CDR3 extends over 10 amino acids. Germline V gene data show CDR1 as SGHAT and CDR2 as FQNNGV. The CDR3 coding sequence is TGTGCCAGCAGCCAATACGAGCAGTACTTC. Its protein product is CASSQYEQYF.

The V call is TRBV11-2, the J call TRBJ1-5, with a weak D call TRBD1 (6 bases). The germline V gene has CDR1 SGHAT and CDR2 FQNNGV. V was shortened by 5 bases and J by 5 bases, with 13 bases between the two germline ends. The CDR3 is made up of 14 amino acids. The CDR3 region is CASSGGGYYQPQHF. The CDR3 DNA reads TGTGCCAGCAGCGGGGGGGGCTATTATCAGCCCCAGCATTTT.

The chain links TRBV6-1 to TRBJ2-1; 7 bases agree with TRBD1. V trimming: 3 bases; J trimming: 7 bases; junction bases outside the gene matches: 6. Germline V gene sequence: CDR1 MNHNS, CDR2 SASEGT. The CDR3 totals 14 residues. DNA for the CDR3: TGTGCCAGCAGTGACGACAGGGCTTCAAATGAGCAGTTCTTC. Translated, it gives CASSDDRASNEQFF.

The chain combines TRBV4-1 with TRBJ1-2, with D possibly TRBD1 on 6 matching bases. V was clipped by 3 bases and J by 4 bases, with 12 bases between them. The V gene's germline CDR1 is MGHRA and CDR2 YSYEKL. The CDR3 has 14 residues. The CDR3 here is CASSQDRTRYGYTF. CDR3 coding DNA: TGCGCCAGCAGCCAGGACAGAACCCGCTATGGCTACACCTTC.

The V gene is TRBV10-1, the J gene TRBJ2-7, with TRBD1 identical over 9 bases. Germline V gene data show CDR1 as WNHNN and CDR2 as SYGVQD (reference sequence). Trimming removed 3 bases from V and 3 bases from J; junction bases left unmatched: 6. The CDR3 has 15 residues. The CDR3 coding sequence is TGCGCCAGCAGTGACTGGACAGGGGAAGTCTACGAGCAGTACTTC. This codes for CASSDWTGEVYEQYF.

This rearrangement joins TRBV19 to TRBJ2-3; D may be TRBD2 (6 bases). Trimming shortened V by 6 bases and J by 0 bases, and 13 bases separated the two germline ends. The germline gives CDR1 LNHDA, CDR2 SQIVND (reference sequence). This CDR3 has 15 amino acids. This chain's CDR3 is CASSGSWVSTDTQYF. The CDR3, as DNA: TGTGCCAGTAGCGGGAGTTGGGTCAGCACAGATACGCAGTATTTT. Combining the CDR3 with reference TRBV19 and TRBJ2-3 gives the whole variable domain DGGITQSPKYLFRKEGQNVTLSCEQNLNHDAMYWYRQDPGQGLRLIYYSQIVNDFQKGDIAEGYSVSREKKESFPLTVTSAQKNPTAFYLCASSGSWVSTDTQYFGPGTRLTVL.

CDR3 loop: CASSLRTGGTDTQYF. CDR3 bases: TGCGCCAGCAGCTTGAGGACAGGGGGCACAGATACGCAGTATTTT. The rearrangement uses TRBV5-1 and TRBJ2-3; 9 nucleotides line up with TRBD1. The CDR3 loop spans 15 amino acids. Germline CDR1 SGHRS, CDR2 YFSETQ. With 1 base clipped from V and 1 base from J, the junction kept 1 base outside the gene matches.

The chain combines TRBV23-1 with TRBJ2-1, with 7 bases aligning to TRBD2. TRBV23-1 is marked as an open reading frame, function uncertain. V trimming: 0 bases; J trimming: 3 bases; junction bases outside the gene matches: 11. The CDR3 extends over 18 amino acids. The CDR3 loop reads CASSQSSSSGIVYNEQFF. CDR3 coding DNA: TGCGCCAGCAGTCAATCATCGTCGAGCGGGATCGTCTACAATGAGCAGTTCTTC.

CDR3 coding DNA: TGTGCCAGCCGGAGGTCACCCCCTGTTGGTGAGCAGTTCTTC. It encodes CASRRSPPVGEQFF. J is TRBJ2-1 and V is TRBV6-4; D is possibly TRBD2 (5 bases). The germline gives CDR1 MRHNA, CDR2 SNTAGT. CDR3 length: 14 amino acids. V was pared by 8 bases and J by 9 bases, with 20 bases between.

Details on this clone: Other DNA sequences from this sample encode an identical CDR3 as well. The chain recombines TRBV19 with TRBJ1-1; no reliable D call. The CDR3 sequence is 14 residues long. Germline V lookup: CDR1 LNHDA, CDR2 SQIVND (reference sequence). Trimming left V 3 bases short and J 0 bases short, with 8 bases between. The DNA of the CDR3 is TGTGCCAGTAGTATCCCGGGGATGAACACTGAAGCTTTCTTT. It specifies CASSIPGMNTEAFF.

The chain joins TRBV9 to TRBJ2-5; 7 bases are a match to TRBD1. CDR1 and CDR2 (germline): SGDLS, YYNGEE. The CDR3 length is 15 residues. Trimming took 4 bases from V and 3 from J; bases not matched to a gene: 9. The CDR3 region has the DNA TGTGCCAGCAGCACTCACGGACAGGAGAAAGAGACCCAGTACTTC. Translated, it gives CASSTHGQEKETQYF.

This clone was seen just once. CDR3 in DNA: TGCGCCAGCACTGGTAATGAGAACCCAGGGGGTGAAAAACTGTTTTTT. Protein product: CASTGNENPGGEKLFF. The gene calls are TRBV10-1 and TRBJ1-4; 7 bases match TRBD1. This CDR3 spans 16 amino acids. Unmatched junction bases numbered 15, after V lost 7 bases and J lost 7 bases. CDR1 and CDR2 (germline): WNHNN, SYGVQD (reference sequence).

V is TRBV28 and J is TRBJ1-4, with 7 bases fitting TRBD1. The CDR3 sequence is 18 residues long. The junction had 21 bases not matched to a gene; V was cut back by 6 bases and J by 8 bases. The germline V gene has CDR1 MDHEN and CDR2 SYDVKM. The CDR3 coding sequence is TGTGCCAGCAGCACTCGATTACAACAACAGGGGCCCAGGGAAAAACTGTTTTTT. This codes for CASSTRLQQQGPREKLFF.

The chain links TRBV10-1 to TRBJ1-4, with D perhaps TRBD1 (5 bases). V dropped 1 base and J dropped 10 bases, with 10 bases sitting between them. Germline V gives CDR1 WNHNN, CDR2 SYGVQD (reference sequence). This CDR3 spans 13 amino acids. The CDR3 region is CASSEFRDGKLFF. The DNA for the CDR3 is TGCGCCAGCAGTGAGTTCAGGGATGGAAAACTGTTTTTT.

This chain uses TRBV18 with TRBJ2-7; no reliable D call. The CDR3 has 14 residues. Germline loops: CDR1 KGHSH, CDR2 LQKENI. Between the trimmed V and J ends, which lost 0 bases and 0 bases, there was a span of 6 bases. The CDR3 nucleotides read TGTGCCAGCTCACCACCTTCCAGCTCCTACGAGCAGTACTTC. Its translation is CASSPPSSSYEQYF.